Below, 2 T cell receptor beta chains from the same sample are listed, as sequenced in a study of glioma-infiltrating T cells. Amplification of TCR alpha and beta CDR3 regions from RNA used iRepertoire nested multiplex PCR. TCRdb recomputed calls from the multiplex PCR reads with MiXCR, one row per CDR3 protein. The sample consists of approximately 110,000 distinct CDR3 sequences, 20% to 25% of them appearing once. Input material: glioma tissue, nonneoplastic brain tissue, or PBMCs (not recorded which). The receptors were gathered from a human donor with low-grade glioma or glioblastoma, undergoing nonglioma brain surgery, or in good health (not recorded which).

The genes are TRBV5-1 and TRBJ2-6; D is undetermined. Germline CDR1 SGHRS, CDR2 YFSETQ. V lost 4 bases, J lost 5 bases, and 7 bases lay in between. This CDR3 has 13 residues. The CDR3 sequence: CASSPRRANVLTF. In DNA form, the CDR3 reads TGCGCCAGCAGCCCCCGCCGGGCCAACGTCCTGACTTTC.

The chain is built from TRBV5-4 and TRBJ2-1; no reliable D call. The CDR3 is 12 residues long. Germline V gene lookup returns CDR1 SGHNT and CDR2 YYREEE (reference sequence). The ends were cut back, 5 bases at V and 8 bases at J, with 11 bases in the middle. The CDR3 DNA reads as TGTGCCAGCAGGGCGGTAGGTGATGAGCAGTTCTTC. Amino acid sequence: CASRAVGDEQFF.